This entry describes one TCR beta chain. The CDR3 length is 15 residues. Germline CDR1 SGHRS, CDR2 YFSETQ. Trimming took 4 bases from V and 2 from J; bases not matched to a gene: 5. The data were taken from a study of blood T cell repertoires in COVID-19. Study information: T cells, B-cell-depleted T cells, or PBMCs supplied cDNA or gDNA.

Some clones are missing from TCRdb's copy, which holds only in-frame ones; the method was immunoSEQ multiplex PCR. Among approximately 220,000 clones listed, about 85% were seen once. This sequence was found in a woman in her sixties who had recovered from COVID-19. This chain joins TRBV5-1 and TRBJ2-3; 9 nucleotides align to TRBD1. The sample comprised peripheral blood. The chain's CDR3 is CASSPGDRDTDTQYF. The CDR3 DNA reads as TGCGCCAGCAGCCCCGGGGACAGGGACACAGATACGCAGTATTTT.